The next 22 T cell receptor beta chains were all read from a single sample in a study of control samples from healthy donors and cancer patients. Using immunoSEQ multiplex PCR, the repertoire was profiled, and TCRdb retains in-frame clones only, with some absent. Found here are 150,000 to 200,000 clones, approximately 92% of them singletons; the top ten hold over 1.1%. Material for sequencing was blood. These receptors all come from a man in his late teens or twenties in good health.

The chain is built from TRBV7-3 and TRBJ2-7; TRBD2 matches 9 bases. Germline loops: CDR1 SGHTA, CDR2 FQGTGA. J gave up 1 base and V 5 bases, and 6 bases lay outside the gene matches. The CDR3 runs 15 residues. The chain's CDR3 is CASSDKRGDSYEQYF. The CDR3 coding sequence is TGTGCCAGCAGCGACAAGCGGGGGGATTCCTACGAGCAGTACTTC.

This clone is a singleton in its sample. The gene calls are TRBV6-5 and TRBJ1-5; D gene ambiguous. The length of the CDR3 is 14 residues. V lost 0 bases and J lost 4, with 7 bases in between. Germline loops: CDR1 MNHEY, CDR2 SVGAGI. The CDR3 region is CASSYSNRNQPQHF. The DNA of the CDR3 is TGTGCCAGCAGTTACTCCAACAGAAATCAGCCCCAGCATTTT.

This CDR3 reads CATSDPGRGGGETQYF. The CDR3 coding sequence is TGTGCCACCAGTGATCCCGGACGGGGTGGGGGGGAGACCCAGTACTTC. The genes are TRBV24-1 and TRBJ2-5, with D perhaps matching TRBD2 (6 bases). In germline, CDR1 is KGHDR, CDR2 SFDVKD. CDR3 length: 16 residues. Trimming stripped 3 bases from V and 5 bases from J, with 18 bases between.

V gene TRBV5-1 combines with J gene TRBJ2-6, with a weak D call TRBD1 (5 bases). The CDR3 has 15 amino acids. From germline, CDR1 is SGHRS and CDR2 YFSETQ. The ends were cut back, 4 bases at V and 2 bases at J, with 10 bases in the middle. This chain's CDR3 is CASSQTDAGANVLTF. Written as DNA, the CDR3 is TGCGCCAGCAGCCAGACAGATGCTGGGGCCAACGTCCTGACTTTC.

V is TRBV20-1 and J is TRBJ2-1; D unresolved. The V and J ends lost 6 bases and 7 bases respectively, with 13 bases between them. Germline CDR1 reads DFQATT; CDR2 reads SNEGSKA (reference sequence). CDR3 length: 12 amino acids. As DNA, the CDR3 is TGCAGTGCCAGTTACTTAGGGAATGAGCAGTTCTTC. Translation: CSASYLGNEQFF.

This clone was picked up one time. This rearrangement joins TRBV27 to TRBJ2-5; tentatively, D is TRBD1 (6 bases). The germline V and J ends were trimmed by 5 bases and 1 base, with 11 bases remaining between them. This CDR3 is 14 amino acids long. Germline CDR1 reads MNHEY; CDR2 reads SMNVEV (reference sequence). CDR3 protein: CASSPTGSQETQYF. The CDR3 DNA follows: TGTGCCAGCAGTCCAACAGGGAGCCAAGAGACCCAGTACTTC.

For this clone: The identical CDR3 is also encoded by other nucleotide sequences in the sample. This chain joins TRBV5-1 and TRBJ2-5, with D uncertain. The V and J ends lost 3 bases and 2 bases respectively, with 2 bases between them. The CDR3 runs to 11 residues. The germline gives CDR1 SGHRS, CDR2 YFSETQ. The CDR3 sequence: CASSYQETQYF. The CDR3 DNA is TGCGCCAGCAGCTATCAAGAGACCCAGTACTTC.

The rearrangement uses TRBV9 and TRBJ1-6, with D possibly being TRBD1 (5 bases). V lost 0 bases and J lost 6, with 13 bases in between. From germline, CDR1 is SGDLS and CDR2 YYNGEE. This CDR3 has 16 residues. This CDR3 is CASSVGDRNFNSPLHF. DNA for the CDR3: TGTGCCAGCAGCGTAGGGGACCGAAACTTTAATTCACCCCTCCACTTT.

This clone was seen just once. V gene TRBV12-5 combines with J gene TRBJ2-7, with 9 nucleotides matching TRBD1. The CDR3 runs 14 residues. CDR1 is LGHNT and CDR2 is FRNRAP in the germline V gene. Germline trimming cut 3 bases from V and 3 bases from J; bases unmatched to any gene: 3. The CDR3 reads CASGLQGAFYEQYF. The DNA of the CDR3 is TGTGCTAGTGGTTTACAGGGGGCTTTCTACGAGCAGTACTTC.

This clone was recorded only once. This rearrangement joins TRBV2 to TRBJ1-2; D may be TRBD1 (5 bases). The ends were cut back, 8 bases at V and 2 bases at J, with 15 bases in the middle. The CDR3 is 14 residues long. Germline loops: CDR1 SNHLY, CDR2 FYNNEI. The CDR3 loop is CASRGHSGNYGYTF. The CDR3 nucleotides are TGTGCCAGCCGAGGACATTCCGGCAACTATGGCTACACCTTC.

The chain links TRBV20-1 to TRBJ1-5; D uncertain. Trimming took off 3 bases at V and 10 bases at J, with 13 bases between the two ends. Germline V gene data show CDR1 as DFQATT and CDR2 as SNEGSKA (reference sequence). This CDR3 has 12 amino acids. The chain's CDR3 is CSASTPNLPQHF. As DNA, the CDR3 is TGCAGTGCTAGTACGCCGAACCTCCCCCAGCATTTT.

The V gene is TRBV19, the J gene TRBJ1-3; D is uncertain. Trimming shortened V by 1 base and J by 4 bases, and 20 bases separated the two germline ends. The CDR3 contains 18 residues. In germline, CDR1 is LNHDA, CDR2 SQIVND (reference sequence). CDR3 bases: TGTGCCAGTAGTATAGGAGTTCGACGAGGGCTTGCCGGAAACACCATATATTTT. Translated: CASSIGVRRGLAGNTIYF.

This sequence joins TRBV7-6 and TRBJ1-6; 7 bases align to TRBD1. The germline CDR1 and CDR2 sequences are SGHVS and FNYEAQ. There are 15 residues in the CDR3. Trimming took 2 bases from V and 9 from J; bases not matched to a gene: 7. CDR3 protein: CASSLWGGGSSPLHF. The CDR3 bases are TGTGCCAGCAGCTTATGGGGAGGGGGCAGTTCACCCCTCCACTTT.

This rearrangement joins TRBV7-2 to TRBJ2-7; a possible D gene is TRBD1 (6 bases). V dropped 4 bases and J dropped 5 bases, with 18 bases sitting between them. CDR3 length: 15 amino acids. Germline CDR1 and CDR2: SGHTA and FQGNSA. The CDR3 region has the DNA TGTGCCAGCAGCTCCCCCAGGTTGGGGGCTCACGAGCAGTACTTC. It translates to CASSSPRLGAHEQYF.

The gene calls are TRBV10-3 and TRBJ2-7; 10 nucleotides align to TRBD1. This CDR3 has 16 residues. Germline CDR1 and CDR2: ENHRY and SYGVKD. Trimming removed 2 bases from V and 2 bases from J; junction bases left unmatched: 6. The CDR3 spells CAISEPGQGVTYEQYF. The CDR3 nucleotides are TGTGCCATCAGTGAGCCAGGACAGGGGGTGACCTACGAGCAGTACTTC.

A single count supports this clone. The rearrangement uses TRBV21-1 and TRBJ1-2. TRBV21-1 is described as a pseudogene. The CDR3 sequence is 17 residues long. The DNA of the CDR3 is TGTGCCAGCAGCTTGGCCTGCAAGCGGGACGGACCCTATGGCTACACCTTC. Amino acid sequence: CASSLACKRDGPYGYTF.

This chain links TRBV30 with TRBJ1-2; D remains ambiguous. This CDR3 spans 11 amino acids. Trimming stripped 3 bases from V and 3 bases from J, with 5 bases between. Germline CDR1 GTSNPN, CDR2 SVGIG (reference sequence). The CDR3 DNA sequence: TGTGCCTGGAGCGGGCACTATGGCTACACCTTC. Amino acid sequence: CAWSGHYGYTF. Looking up the rest from reference TRBV30 and TRBJ1-2 gives the full variable domain: SQTIHQWPATLVQPVGSPLSLECTVEGTSNPNLYWYRQAAGRGLQLLFYSVGIGQISSEVPQNLSASRPQDRQFILSSKKLLLSDSGFYLCAWSGHYGYTFGSGTRLTVV.

This chain joins TRBV11-2 and TRBJ1-1, with a tentative D call TRBD1 (5 bases). Germline assignment: CDR1 SGHAT and CDR2 FQNNGV. The ends were cut back, 5 bases at V and 7 bases at J, with 14 bases in the middle. The CDR3 runs to 13 residues. CDR3 region: CASSPRTPLEAFF. The CDR3 DNA follows: TGTGCCAGCAGCCCTAGGACACCTCTTGAAGCTTTCTTT.

V gene TRBV25-1 combines with J gene TRBJ1-1; D uncertain. Trimming shortened V by 3 bases and J by 1 base, and 9 bases separated the two germline ends. The CDR3 sequence is 14 residues long. The germline CDR1 and CDR2 sequences are MGHDK and SYGVNS. The CDR3 DNA sequence: TGTGCCAGCAGTGACATGCGCTCGAACACTGAAGCTTTCTTT. It encodes CASSDMRSNTEAFF.

This clone was recorded only once. This chain joins TRBV7-2 and TRBJ2-3, with 12 bases identical to TRBD2. Trimming cost V 5 bases and J 7 bases; bases outside gene matches: 7. The CDR3 loop spans 15 amino acids. CDR1 is SGHTA, CDR2 FQGNSA, per germline. The CDR3 here is CASSPSSGGAYTQYF. Here the CDR3 DNA reads TGTGCCAGCAGCCCATCTAGCGGGGGGGCCTATACGCAGTATTTT.

This rearrangement joins TRBV3-1 (or the pseudogene TRBV3-2) to TRBJ2-3; either TRBD1 or TRBD2 may fit D (5 bases each). This CDR3 contains 17 residues. The V and J ends lost 1 base and 0 bases respectively, with 14 bases between them. Germline-derived CDR1 and CDR2 are LGHDT and YNNKEL (reference sequence). The CDR3 region has the DNA TGTGCCAGCAGCCAAGTGTCAGGGAGTACTAGCACAGATACGCAGTATTTT. Translated, it gives CASSQVSGSTSTDTQYF.

The gene calls are TRBV29-1 and TRBJ1-4, with 8 bases matching TRBD1. The CDR3 is 14 amino acids. Germline V lookup: CDR1 SQVTM, CDR2 ANQGSEA. V dropped 5 bases and J dropped 3; count of bases not matched to a gene: 5. Here the CDR3 reads CSVQTGVANEKLFF. The CDR3 region has the DNA TGCAGCGTTCAGACAGGGGTGGCTAATGAAAAACTGTTTTTT.